This TCR beta chain appears in the sequencing data of a study of T and B cells in COVID-19 patients. TRB was amplified from roughly 250-500 ng of blood genomic DNA. V was shortened by 8 bases and J by 0 bases, with 17 bases between the two germline ends. CDR3 size: 17 residues. In germline, CDR1 is MNHEY, CDR2 SVGAGI. TRB rearrangements were amplified by multiplex PCR with BIOMED2 TRB-A/B primers. TCRdb reprocessed the multiplex PCR reads via MiXCR and lists one record per CDR3 protein. The top ten clones hold around an eighth of a sample with 10,000 to 13,000 distinct CDR3 sequences, 30% of them seen once.

V and J are TRBV6-5 and TRBJ1-6; D uncertain. The sample taken for sequencing was blood. The TCR originated in a human donor with active COVID-19. CDR3 protein: CASRPKAVSSYNSPLHF. In nucleotides, the CDR3 is TGTGCCAGCCGACCTAAAGCGGTTTCCTCCTATAATTCACCCCTCCACTTT.